This record covers a single TCR beta chain. TCRdb fed the reads into MiXCR, producing one record per CDR3 protein. The repertoire holds about 310,000 distinct CDR3 sequences, with 15% to 20% as singletons. These data come from a study of T cell repertoires in cytomegalovirus infection. Germline V CDR1 and CDR2: KGHDR, SFDVKD. V lost 9 bases, J lost 5 bases, and 10 bases stayed unmatched. The CDR3 is made up of 15 amino acids. This rearrangement joins TRBV24-1 to TRBJ2-1, with TRBD1 matching 9 bases. The source material was PBMCs. This TCR was sampled from a human donor in good health (CMV status not recorded). Some clones in this sample may be carry-over from other donors' samples. The DNA of the CDR3 is TGTGCCACCGGGGTTGGACAGGGGAGCGACAATGAGCAGTTCTTC. It encodes CATGVGQGSDNEQFF.